This T cell receptor (beta chain) was sequenced during a study of T cell repertoires in cytomegalovirus infection (dated by TCRdb to the late 2010s). About the full investigation: The peptide stimulations were aimed at well-studied HLA-B-restricted epitopes as well as recently identified HLA-C-restricted CMV epitopes, whose presentation resists viral immunomodulation. Donor HLA type was relevant to the analysis, because carriage of CMV infection together with the matching HLA type was indicated by public TCR beta signatures.

Of note for this clonotype: It lacks a known antigen. No base-level quality is on record; no much larger clone is a single base apart.

Findings and caveats that apply to the study as a whole: Cumulative frequency of public TCR beta family members discriminated carriers of CMV infection plus the relevant HLA type in this cohort and an independent 352-donor cohort. The ex vivo response was dominated by HLA-C-restricted CMV-specific TCR beta clonotypes, which also provided the single most frequent clonotype in two of eight donors.

Sequences KGHSH (CDR1) and LQKENI (CDR2) are obtained from the germline V gene. The CDR3 runs 14 amino acids, cysteine and phenylalanine included. Only the CDR3 region is kept as DNA, spanning 42 bases read in frame from base 1. The germline ends are 14 bases apart after V is trimmed by 3 bases and J by 7 bases. The sample was run on an Illumina HiSeq 1500. Using fastp trimming at Q25 and MiXCR clonotype assembly, TCRdb reanalyzed the public sequencing data and kept in-frame beta chains. A single entry per CDR3 protein holds the most common genes and DNA from its merged rows. The sample table contains hundreds of thousands of distinct CDR3 sequences; only one count was recorded for about 33% of them. Of the sample, roughly 20% falls within the top ten clones. In light of the paper, this sample's treatment or condition label describes: in vitro stimulation with specific CMV peptide epitopes to enrich CMV-specific T cells.

The sequence was collected from a human donor in good health (CMV status not recorded). Some clones in this sample may be carry-over from other donors' samples. This chain is built from TRBV18 and TRBJ2-3; there is no confident call for the D gene. Sequencing used cultured PBMCs, obtained from culture after CMV antigen stimulation. The CDR3 reads as follows: CASSPSFQSHTQYF. The nucleotide sequence reads TGTGCCAGCTCACCTTCCTTCCAGTCCCATACGCAGTATTTT.